One TCR beta chain is described in this entry. What it binds is not known. The data were obtained in a study of vaccination effects on CD4 cells after COVID-19. Following 10 days of culture, CD4+ T cells were isolated. The CDR3 runs to 14 residues. Germline assignment: CDR1 SNHLY and CDR2 FYNNEI. V was pared by 7 bases and J by 2 bases, with 15 bases between. Libraries were prepared by immunoSEQ multiplex PCR; TCRdb keeps only in-frame clonotypes and omits some of them. The profile shows around 60,000 clones, more than 60% of them singletons. The material sequenced was CD4+ T cells from PBMCs cultured without peptide, taken before COVID-19 vaccination. The chain couples TRBV2 to TRBJ2-7; D gene ambiguous. The clonotype originates from a human donor who received a COVID-19 vaccine. The CDR3 protein is CASTTPQPTYEQYV. The CDR3 DNA reads TGTGCCAGCACCACCCCCCAGCCGACCTACGAGCAGTACGTC.